Each of the 18 T cell receptor beta chains below was sequenced from the same sample in a study of T cells expressing NK-cell markers. Reprocessing the 5' RACE reads, TCRdb reports a single entry for every CDR3 protein and omits DNA. The sample yields approximately 170,000 distinct CDR3 sequences, of which the top ten take up around 21%. The sample taken for sequencing was blood T cells: a sorted CD56 or NKG2C T cell subset, CD4+ or CD8+ T cells, or bulk PBMC T cells (not recorded which). All receptors derive from a man aged 18-75 years in good health.

The chain carries TRBV5-1 and TRBJ2-1; as DNA is missing, the TRBD2 call by TCRdb cannot be tested. There are 19 residues in the CDR3. Per the germline V gene, CDR1 is SGHRS and CDR2 is YFSETQ. This chain's CDR3 is CASSLEPGLAGTTYNEQFF.

The chain has TRBV20-1 and TRBJ2-7; the D gene TCRdb calls, TRBD2, cannot be checked with no DNA. Germline V CDR1 and CDR2: DFQATT, SNEGSKA (reference sequence). The CDR3 is 14 residues long. Here the CDR3 reads CSASRASGGYEQYF.

V usage is TRBV9 and J usage is TRBJ2-1; TCRdb indicates TRBD2, and absent DNA this call remains unverified. The CDR3 loop spans 15 amino acids. Germline V CDR1 and CDR2: SGDLS, YYNGEE. The CDR3 protein is CASSEGLAPGYEQFF. The complete variable domain, with remaining parts taken from reference TRBV9 and TRBJ2-1, reads DSGVTQTPKHLITATGQRVTLRCSPRSGDLSVYWYQQSLDQGLQFLIQYYNGEERAKGNILERFSAQQFPDLHSELNLSSLELGDSALYFCASSEGLAPGYEQFFGPGTRLTVL.

Here the CDR3 reads CASSYSPGREAFF. The V and J genes are TRBV6-6 and TRBJ1-1. Germline CDR1 reads MNHNY; CDR2 reads SVGAGI (reference sequence). CDR3 size: 13 residues.

The V call is TRBV5-4, the J call TRBJ2-3. This CDR3 contains 14 residues. Germline V gene lookup returns CDR1 SGHNT and CDR2 YYREEE (reference sequence). CDR3 protein: CASSLLSEADTQYF.

This chain joins TRBV3-1 and TRBJ2-7. This CDR3 has 15 amino acids. Germline CDR1 is LGHDT and CDR2 is YNNKEL (reference sequence). CDR3: CASSHFYGFDYEQYF.

CDR3 amino acids: CSASPGQGSNQPQHF. This rearrangement joins TRBV20-1 to TRBJ1-5; the TRBD1 assignment by TCRdb is unverifiable without DNA. Per the germline V gene, CDR1 is DFQATT and CDR2 is SNEGSKA (reference sequence). This CDR3 region has 15 residues.

The rearrangement joins TRBV7-9 to TRBJ1-2. CDR3 size: 15 residues. CDR1 is SEHNR, CDR2 FQNEAQ, per germline (reference sequence). The CDR3 spells CASSSSEHNYQGYTF. The entire variable domain, with the rest obtained from reference TRBV7-9 and TRBJ1-2, is as follows: DTGVSQNPRHKITKRGQNVTFRCDPISEHNRLYWYRQTLGQGPEFLTYFQNEAQLEKSRLLSDRFSAERPKGSFSTLEIQRTEQGDSAMYLCASSSSEHNYQGYTFGSGTRLTVV.

The V gene is TRBV19, the J gene TRBJ1-1. This CDR3 region has 13 residues. Per the germline V gene, CDR1 is LNHDA and CDR2 is SQIVND (reference sequence). The CDR3 here is CASNPGLSTEAFF. Drawing the rest from reference TRBV19 and TRBJ1-1, the complete variable domain is DGGITQSPKYLFRKEGQNVTLSCEQNLNHDAMYWYRQDPGQGLRLIYYSQIVNDFQKGDIAEGYSVSREKKESFPLTVTSAQKNPTAFYLCASNPGLSTEAFFGQGTRLTVV.

This chain uses TRBV12-2 with TRBJ2-1; TCRdb lists TRBD2, though no DNA is available to test this call. TRBV12-2 is given as a pseudogene. The CDR3 is 16 residues long. CDR3 residues: CASRLANSGLGNEQFF.

The J gene is TRBJ2-3, the V gene TRBV6-6; TCRdb gives TRBD1 as the D gene, but with no DNA this cannot be confirmed. This CDR3 is 15 amino acids long. In germline, CDR1 is MNHNY, CDR2 SVGAGI (reference sequence). The CDR3 is CASSHAGGTTDTQYF.

The chain joins TRBV12-5 to TRBJ2-5. The CDR3 sequence is 15 residues long. Germline CDR1 reads LGHNT; CDR2 reads FRNRAP. CDR3 sequence: CASAFRPGYQETQYF.

CDR3: CASSDKGLAGYNEQFF. J is TRBJ2-1 and V is TRBV2; TCRdb calls TRBD2, which cannot be checked without DNA. The CDR3 length is 16 residues. The germline V gene encodes CDR1 SNHLY and CDR2 FYNNEI.

CDR3 region: CASRPTGGGQNTEAFF. The V and J genes are TRBV4-1 and TRBJ1-1; TCRdb reports TRBD1, a call that lacks DNA to check it against. Germline V gene data show CDR1 as MGHRA and CDR2 as YSYEKL. This CDR3 is 16 amino acids long.

The gene calls are TRBV20-1 and TRBJ2-1; with no DNA, the TCRdb D assignment of TRBD1 cannot be verified. This CDR3 spans 17 amino acids. Per germline, CDR1 DFQATT and CDR2 SNEGSKA (reference sequence). This CDR3 reads CSARDLDGGSLYNEQFF.

The V gene is TRBV7-2, the J gene TRBJ2-5; TCRdb indicates TRBD2, and absent DNA this call remains unverified. CDR3 length equals 16 residues. Germline values: CDR1 SGHTA, CDR2 FQGNSA. CDR3 loop: CASAPGLAALKETQYF.

The V gene is TRBV19, the J gene TRBJ2-1; TCRdb indicates TRBD2, and absent DNA this call remains unverified. The CDR3 is 17 residues long. Germline values: CDR1 LNHDA, CDR2 SQIVND (reference sequence). CDR3 loop: CASSIEESGGAIGEQFF.

This chain uses TRBV5-4 with TRBJ2-5; the TRBD2 assignment by TCRdb is unverifiable without DNA. The CDR3 consists of 17 residues. The germline gives CDR1 SGHNT, CDR2 YYREEE (reference sequence). The CDR3 sequence is CASSFSSSGGHQETQYF.